Sequencing of this T cell receptor beta chain was carried out in a study of blood T cell repertoires in COVID-19. In the study overall: Acute and convalescent COVID-19 samples came from the United States, Italy and Spain.

TCRdb keeps only in-frame clones here, not all; method: immunoSEQ multiplex PCR. Here the sample spans 130,000 to 150,000 clones, over 70% being singletons. This CDR3 region has 14 residues. V was pared by 6 bases and J by 6 bases, with 17 bases between. Germline lookup yields CDR1 MNHEY and CDR2 SMNVEV (reference sequence). The receptor was isolated from a man aged 50 to 60 with active or convalescent COVID-19. Sequencing input: peripheral blood. This chain links TRBV27 with TRBJ1-2; no clear D. The CDR3 is CASRQPGSLHGYTF. CDR3 bases: TGTGCCAGCAGGCAACCGGGATCCCTGCATGGCTACACCTTC.